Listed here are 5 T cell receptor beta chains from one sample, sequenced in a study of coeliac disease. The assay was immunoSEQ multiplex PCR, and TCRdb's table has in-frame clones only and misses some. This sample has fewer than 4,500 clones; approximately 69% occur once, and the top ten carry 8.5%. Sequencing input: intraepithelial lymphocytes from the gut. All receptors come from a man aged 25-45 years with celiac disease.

CDR3 sequence reads: CASSRDREAYEQYF. CDR3 nucleotide sequence: TGTGCCAGCAGTAGGGACAGGGAAGCCTACGAGCAGTACTTC. The rearrangement links TRBV7-2 to TRBJ2-7; 9 positions match TRBD1. This CDR3 spans 14 amino acids. J was trimmed by 2 bases and V by 6 bases; bases with no gene match: 5. Germline lookup yields CDR1 SGHTA and CDR2 FQGNSA.

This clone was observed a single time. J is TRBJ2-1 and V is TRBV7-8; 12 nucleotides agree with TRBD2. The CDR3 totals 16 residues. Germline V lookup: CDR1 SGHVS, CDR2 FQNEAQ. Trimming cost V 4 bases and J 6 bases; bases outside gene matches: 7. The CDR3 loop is CASSSRTSGTTNEQFF. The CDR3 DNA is TGTGCCAGCAGCTCTCGGACTAGCGGGACCACCAATGAGCAGTTCTTC.

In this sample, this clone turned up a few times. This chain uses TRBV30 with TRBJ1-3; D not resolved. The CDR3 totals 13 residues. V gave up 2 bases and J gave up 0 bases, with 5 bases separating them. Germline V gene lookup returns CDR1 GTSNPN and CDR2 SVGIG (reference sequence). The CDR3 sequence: CAWSLSSGNTIYF. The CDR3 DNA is TGTGCCTGGAGTTTGAGCTCTGGAAACACCATATATTTT.

Here the CDR3 DNA reads TGCGCCAGCAGTGGGGACAGGGGGAATCAGCCCCAGCATTTT. Residues: CASSGDRGNQPQHF. The chain employs TRBV10-1 and TRBJ1-5; 11 nucleotides line up with TRBD1. CDR1 is WNHNN, CDR2 SYGVQD, per germline (reference sequence). The V and J ends lost 4 bases and 4 bases, in that order; junction bases with no gene match: 0. This CDR3 region has 14 residues.

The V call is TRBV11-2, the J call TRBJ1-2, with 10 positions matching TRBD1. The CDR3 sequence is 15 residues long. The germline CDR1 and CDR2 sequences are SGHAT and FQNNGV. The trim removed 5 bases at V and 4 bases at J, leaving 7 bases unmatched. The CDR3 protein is CASSARQGAIYGYTF. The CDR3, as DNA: TGTGCCAGCAGCGCCCGACAGGGGGCTATCTATGGCTACACCTTC.